A single sample is the source of the 27 T cell receptor beta chains below, sequenced in a study of vaccination effects on CD4 cells after COVID-19. Their antigens are not known. Expansion of antigen-specific CD4+ T cells with viral peptide pools was carried out by the ViraFEST assay before sequencing. Isolating CD4+ T cells followed approximately 11 days of culture. The healthy vaccine recipients, who had no prior SARS-CoV-2 infection, showed negative nucleocapsid antibodies. Profiled with immunoSEQ multiplex PCR; TCRdb holds only in-frame clones, not every one. The sample yields about 28,000 clones, 75% to 85% seen once. Sequencing was performed on CD4+ T cells from PBMCs cultured with SARS-CoV-2 spike peptides, taken before COVID-19 vaccination. These receptors were taken from a human donor who received a COVID-19 vaccine.

The V and J genes are TRBV11-2 and TRBJ2-1; TRBD1 aligns across 8 bases. Germline CDR1 reads SGHAT; CDR2 reads FQNNGV. CDR3 size: 13 residues. With V trimmed by 8 bases and J by 4 bases, 4 bases remained unmatched. The CDR3: CASEGQGYNEQFF. Written as DNA, the CDR3 is TGTGCCAGCGAAGGACAGGGATACAATGAGCAGTTCTTC.

The CDR3 region is CASSLTAPINSPLHF. CDR3 coding DNA: TGTGCCAGCAGCCTAACAGCACCCATTAATTCACCCCTCCACTTT. The chain has TRBV28 and TRBJ1-6, with D hard to call. The CDR3 is 15 amino acids. Per the germline V gene, CDR1 is MDHEN and CDR2 is SYDVKM. V was shortened by 6 bases and J by 6 bases, with 15 bases between the two germline ends.

The rearrangement uses TRBV12-3 or TRBV12-4 and TRBJ1-2; D is unresolved. Trimming removed 4 bases at V and 8 bases at J, with 11 bases between. CDR3 size: 12 residues. This CDR3 is CASSSPGGGYTF. The DNA for the CDR3 is TGTGCCAGCAGTTCCCCCGGTGGGGGCTACACCTTC.

This clone is a singleton in its sample. The chain carries TRBV11-2 and TRBJ2-1; D is perhaps TRBD1 (5 bases). Germline lookup yields CDR1 SGHAT and CDR2 FQNNGV. V lost 1 base and J 10 bases, leaving 5 bases between the germline ends. The CDR3 is made up of 11 amino acids. CDR3 coding DNA: TGTGCCAGCAGCTTAGCAGGGGAGCAGTTCTTC. This gives the protein CASSLAGEQFF.

The J gene is TRBJ1-4, the V gene TRBV6-6; the D gene is possibly TRBD1 (5 bases). Germline CDR1 and CDR2: MNHNY and SVGAGI (reference sequence). V dropped 0 bases and J dropped 8 bases, with 16 bases sitting between them. The CDR3 is made up of 16 amino acids. The CDR3 here is CASSYSRGRSGEKLFF. Here the CDR3 DNA reads TGTGCCAGCAGTTACTCGAGGGGCAGATCGGGAGAAAAACTGTTTTTT.

The CDR3 DNA reads TGTGCCAGCAGTTCGGGCGGAGCCCGCTATGGCTACACCTTC. Protein sequence: CASSSGGARYGYTF. The rearrangement uses TRBV28 and TRBJ1-2; D gene ambiguous. CDR1 is MDHEN, CDR2 SYDVKM, per germline. V shed 4 bases and J shed 4 bases, with 13 bases lying between them. This CDR3 spans 14 amino acids.

The gene calls are TRBV6-1 and TRBJ1-3; D unclear. Germline V CDR1 and CDR2: MNHNS, SASEGT. The length of the CDR3 is 14 residues. V lost 2 bases, J lost 8 bases, and 13 bases lay in between. The CDR3 is CASSETPQAYTIYF. The CDR3 nucleotides read TGTGCCAGCAGTGAAACCCCCCAGGCCTACACCATATATTTT.

CDR3 DNA: TGTGCCCACGCCAAGACAGGGGACGGCTACACCTTC. Amino acids: CAHAKTGDGYTF. The V and J genes are TRBV28 and TRBJ1-2, with 8 positions matching TRBD1. The CDR3 extends over 12 amino acids. Germline CDR1 reads MDHEN; CDR2 reads SYDVKM. V was pared by 11 bases and J by 8 bases, with 10 bases of the junction left unmatched.

The V call is TRBV7-9, the J call TRBJ1-2; D might be TRBD1 (6 bases). V lost 3 bases, J lost 2 bases, and 13 bases lay in between. CDR1 and CDR2 (germline): SEHNR, FQNEAQ (reference sequence). The length of the CDR3 is 15 residues. For the CDR3, the DNA is TGTGCCAGCAGCTTTCCCCTGACAGGCAACTATGGCTACACCTTC. Amino acid sequence: CASSFPLTGNYGYTF.

The genes are TRBV11-2 and TRBJ1-1, with D possibly TRBD1 on 6 matching bases. Between the trimmed V and J ends, which lost 5 bases and 2 bases, there was a span of 12 bases. This CDR3 is built from 14 residues. From germline, CDR1 is SGHAT and CDR2 FQNNGV. The CDR3 DNA sequence: TGTGCCAGCAGCAAGGGGGGGGTTAACACTGAAGCTTTCTTT. Translation: CASSKGGVNTEAFF.

The chain employs TRBV28 and TRBJ2-7; D not certain. The germline V gene encodes CDR1 MDHEN and CDR2 SYDVKM. Trimming shortened V by 6 bases and J by 3 bases, and 3 bases separated the two germline ends. This CDR3 comprises 10 residues. CDR3: CASSGYEQYF. The CDR3 nucleotides are TGTGCCAGCAGCGGCTACGAGCAGTACTTC.

This chain uses TRBV15 with TRBJ2-7, with TRBD2 matching over 10 bases. The CDR3 length is 13 residues. CDR1 and CDR2 (germline): LNHNV, YYDKDF (reference sequence). After removal of 8 bases from V and 3 bases from J, the junction contained 4 bases not matched to a gene. The chain's CDR3 is CATLAGERYEQYF. CDR3 bases: TGTGCCACCCTAGCGGGAGAACGCTACGAGCAGTACTTC.

This clone turned up a few times. The rearrangement links TRBV27 to TRBJ2-3; a weak D match, TRBD1 (5 bases). This CDR3 is built from 14 residues. V dropped 8 bases and J dropped 4 bases, with 16 bases sitting between them. Germline CDR1 MNHEY, CDR2 SMNVEV (reference sequence). The CDR3 is CASASQGGSDTQYF. CDR3 nucleotides: TGTGCCAGCGCTTCCCAGGGTGGCTCAGATACGCAGTATTTT.

In DNA, the CDR3 is TGTGCCAGCAGCTTACGCTCGCTGAGGGTCTCTGGGGCCAACGTCCTGACTTTC. Its translation is CASSLRSLRVSGANVLTF. The rearrangement links TRBV7-9 to TRBJ2-6; D may be TRBD2 (5 bases). CDR1 SEHNR and CDR2 FQNEAQ come from the germline V gene (reference sequence). The CDR3 totals 18 residues. V lost 2 bases and J lost 0, with 14 bases in between. The variable domain in full, completed from reference TRBV7-9 and TRBJ2-6, reads DTGVSQNPRHKITKRGQNVTFRCDPISEHNRLYWYRQTLGQGPEFLTYFQNEAQLEKSRLLSDRFSAERPKGSFSTLEIQRTEQGDSAMYLCASSLRSLRVSGANVLTFGAGSRLTVL.

The V and J genes are TRBV13 and TRBJ1-3; D unclear. Germline CDR1 reads PRHDT; CDR2 reads FYEKMQ (reference sequence). This CDR3 is 13 amino acids long. The V end lost 1 base, the J end lost 4 bases, and 5 bases lay between the germline ends. The CDR3 is CASSLVMGNTIYF. CDR3 DNA sequence: TGTGCCAGCAGCTTAGTGATGGGAAACACCATATATTTT.

This clone is medium-sized in the sample. This chain links TRBV5-1 with TRBJ2-7; D possibly corresponds to TRBD2 (5 bases). CDR3 length: 11 residues. CDR1 is SGHRS, CDR2 YFSETQ, per germline. Trimming stripped 8 bases from V and 2 bases from J, with 8 bases between. Written as DNA, the CDR3 is TGCGCCAGAGGGAGTGCCTACGAGCAGTACTTC. Its translation is CARGSAYEQYF. The entire variable domain, with the rest obtained from reference TRBV5-1 and TRBJ2-7, is as follows: KAGVTQTPRYLIKTRGQQVTLSCSPISGHRSVSWYQQTPGQGLQFLFEYFSETQRNKGNFPGRFSGRQFSNSRSEMNVSTLELGDSALYLCARGSAYEQYFGPGTRLTVT.

This clone has a handful of counts. The chain links TRBV11-2 to TRBJ2-3, with D uncertain. The V gene lost 5 bases and the J gene lost 2 bases, with 11 bases spanning the gap. The CDR3 length is 14 residues. Germline lookup yields CDR1 SGHAT and CDR2 FQNNGV. The DNA for the CDR3 is TGTGCCAGCAGCCAAGGAGCGAACACAGATACGCAGTATTTT. This encodes CASSQGANTDTQYF.

In this sample, this clone turned up once. The V and J genes are TRBV5-4 and TRBJ2-7; a possible D gene is TRBD1 (6 bases). Germline V lookup: CDR1 SGHNT, CDR2 YYREEE (reference sequence). V lost 4 bases and J lost 6, with 20 bases in between. The CDR3 loop spans 15 amino acids. DNA of the CDR3: TGTGCCAGCAGCCCAATTGCGACAGGAAAGGGCGAGCAGTACTTC. Translated, it gives CASSPIATGKGEQYF.

The rearrangement links TRBV5-4 to TRBJ1-1; D gene ambiguous. Trimming took off 4 bases at V and 1 base at J, with 8 bases between the two ends. CDR3 size: 13 residues. From germline, CDR1 is SGHNT and CDR2 YYREEE (reference sequence). The CDR3 nucleotides read TGTGCCAGCAGCCCCGGCGGGAACACTGAAGCTTTCTTT. As protein: CASSPGGNTEAFF.

This clone occurred a few times. V is TRBV14 and J is TRBJ1-2; D call uncertain. Trimming took 0 bases from V and 2 from J, leaving 1 base between them. CDR3 length: 12 amino acids. Per the germline V gene, CDR1 is SGHDN and CDR2 is FVKESK. This CDR3 reads CASSQDNYGYTF. In DNA form, the CDR3 reads TGTGCCAGCAGCCAAGACAACTATGGCTACACCTTC.

The sample holds one count of this clone. V is TRBV12-3 or TRBV12-4 and J is TRBJ1-2; D gene uncertain. V dropped 2 bases and J dropped 5 bases, with 6 bases sitting between them. This CDR3 region has 12 residues. Here the CDR3 reads CASSLFGYGYTF. The CDR3 DNA is TGTGCCAGCAGTTTATTTGGGTATGGCTACACCTTC.

J is TRBJ2-1 and V is TRBV7-2, with 8 bases identical to TRBD1. V shed 5 bases and J 0 bases; nucleotides not matched to a gene: 6. Germline assignment: CDR1 SGHTA and CDR2 FQGNSA. The CDR3 consists of 16 residues. The CDR3 spells CASSTAGTGSYNEQFF. As DNA, the CDR3 is TGTGCCAGCAGCACGGCCGGGACAGGCTCCTACAATGAGCAGTTCTTC.

This clone has just a few counts. The chain carries TRBV6-2 or TRBV6-3 and TRBJ1-5, with TRBD1 as a possible D gene (5 bases). The CDR3 totals 11 residues. V lost 3 bases, J lost 9 bases, and 6 bases lay in between. Germline assignment: CDR1 MNHEY and CDR2 SVGEGT. This CDR3 is CASSYGGPQHF. The CDR3 bases are TGTGCCAGCAGTTATGGGGGGCCCCAGCATTTT.

This chain connects TRBV18 to TRBJ2-7; no definite D call. Trimming took 2 bases from V and 0 from J, leaving 8 bases between them. Germline-derived CDR1 and CDR2 are KGHSH and LQKENI. The CDR3 contains 14 residues. The CDR3 DNA sequence: TGTGCCAGCTCACCAAGGATGGGCTCCTACGAGCAGTACTTC. Protein sequence: CASSPRMGSYEQYF. Together with reference TRBV18 and TRBJ2-7, the CDR3 gives the full variable domain: NAGVMQNPRHLVRRRGQEARLRCSPMKGHSHVYWYRQLPEEGLKFMVYLQKENIIDESGMPKERFSAEFPKEGPSILRIQQVVRGDSAAYFCASSPRMGSYEQYFGPGTRLTVT.

The CDR3 bases are TGTGCCAGCAGCTACGACAGGGGGGGGTACAATGAGCAGTTCTTC. Amino acids: CASSYDRGGYNEQFF. The rearrangement joins TRBV5-8 to TRBJ2-1; 9 bases fit TRBD1. CDR1 and CDR2 from the germline V gene are SGHTS and YDEGEE. The V gene end was trimmed by 3 bases and the J gene end by 4 bases; junction bases not matched to a gene: 5. The CDR3 is 15 residues long.

The gene calls are TRBV7-2 and TRBJ1-4; 9 bases line up with TRBD1. The CDR3 runs 14 residues. V gave up 5 bases and J gave up 10 bases; unmatched junction bases: 8. The germline V gene encodes CDR1 SGHTA and CDR2 FQGNSA. The CDR3 nucleotides are TGTGCCAGCAGCCCGACAGGGGGAGTGGGAAAACTGTTTTTT. Translated: CASSPTGGVGKLFF.

V usage is TRBV7-2 and J usage is TRBJ2-1; TRBD1 matches 11 bases. The V and J ends lost 0 bases and 3 bases, in that order; junction bases with no gene match: 16. CDR1 is SGHTA and CDR2 is FQGNSA in the germline V gene. The CDR3 extends over 21 amino acids. The CDR3 loop reads CASSLAMGQGGDFRSYNEQFF. The DNA of the CDR3 is TGTGCCAGCAGCTTAGCCATGGGACAGGGGGGGGACTTCCGTAGCTACAATGAGCAGTTCTTC.